Below, 12 T cell receptor beta chains from the same sample are listed, as sequenced in a study of T cell responses to AZD1222 COVID-19 vaccine. Profiled with immunoSEQ multiplex PCR; TCRdb holds only in-frame clones, not every one. The table records 140,000 to 150,000 clones, approximately 83% of them present only once. The specimen was peripheral blood, collected on day 0 of AZD1222 vaccination. These receptors all come from an adult in good health.

This chain uses TRBV5-1 with TRBJ2-3, with 10 bases aligning to TRBD2. The CDR3 covers 15 residues. CDR1 is SGHRS and CDR2 is YFSETQ in the germline V gene. V lost 6 bases to trimming and J lost 4 bases; unmatched junction nucleotides: 8. The CDR3 loop is CASTFRTSGADTQYF. CDR3 bases: TGCGCCAGCACCTTTAGGACTAGCGGCGCAGATACGCAGTATTTT.

The chain couples TRBV28 to TRBJ1-2; D gene uncertain. Trimming removed 5 bases at V and 8 bases at J, with 12 bases between. This CDR3 comprises 12 residues. CDR1 MDHEN and CDR2 SYDVKM come from the germline V gene. CDR3 nucleotides: TGTGCCAGCAGTGTCCCTGATGGGGGCTACACCTTC. It is translated as CASSVPDGGYTF.

This clone was detected once. The chain employs TRBV30 and TRBJ1-5, with D possibly matching TRBD1 (5 bases). CDR1 and CDR2 from the germline V gene are GTSNPN and SVGIG (reference sequence). V lost 1 base and J lost 4, with 8 bases in between. CDR3 length equals 13 residues. Written as DNA, the CDR3 is TGTGCCTGGAGTGAGGCAGGGAATCAGCCCCAGCATTTT. It translates to CAWSEAGNQPQHF.

V and J are TRBV18 and TRBJ1-4, with D unresolved. The germline V gene encodes CDR1 KGHSH and CDR2 LQKENI. This CDR3 has 18 amino acids. Trimming removed 6 bases from V and 5 bases from J, with 25 bases in between. The CDR3 DNA reads as TGTGCCAGCTCGTCAAGGACGCACGTGCCGGACGAAAATGAAAAACTGTTTTTT. Protein product: CASSSRTHVPDENEKLFF.

The chain employs TRBV19 and TRBJ1-1; D unclear. V was cut by 6 bases and J by 1 base, with 9 bases left in between. CDR3 length: 13 amino acids. CDR1 is LNHDA, CDR2 SQIVND, per germline (reference sequence). CDR3: CASRFMGNTEAFF. The CDR3 bases are TGTGCCAGTAGGTTTATGGGGAACACTGAAGCTTTCTTT.

V and J are TRBV19 and TRBJ1-1, with TRBD1 matching 9 bases. The V and J ends lost 9 bases and 5 bases, in that order; junction bases with no gene match: 22. The CDR3 contains 18 residues. Per the germline V gene, CDR1 is LNHDA and CDR2 is SQIVND (reference sequence). The CDR3 DNA reads as TGTGCCAGCCGGGCATACGGACAGGGGAGGGAACGGGGGACTGAAGCTTTCTTT. As protein: CASRAYGQGRERGTEAFF.

The rearrangement joins TRBV5-1 to TRBJ2-3; tentatively, D is TRBD2 (7 bases). Trimming cost V 0 bases and J 4 bases, with 12 bases left between them. CDR3 length: 15 residues. The germline V gene has CDR1 SGHRS and CDR2 YFSETQ. The CDR3 spells CASSLDGRGADTQYF. The CDR3 bases are TGCGCCAGCAGCTTGGATGGGAGGGGGGCAGATACGCAGTATTTT.

This chain uses TRBV5-1 with TRBJ1-1; D unresolved. The length of the CDR3 is 12 residues. The V gene lost 2 bases and the J gene lost 1 base, with 3 bases spanning the gap. Germline CDR1 SGHRS, CDR2 YFSETQ. CDR3 loop: CASSFENTEAFF. The DNA for the CDR3 is TGCGCCAGCAGCTTTGAGAACACTGAAGCTTTCTTT.

The rearrangement uses TRBV27 and TRBJ1-6; D is ambiguous. The length of the CDR3 is 13 residues. V lost 3 bases, J lost 7 bases, and 7 bases lay in between. The germline V gene encodes CDR1 MNHEY and CDR2 SMNVEV (reference sequence). The CDR3 DNA is TGTGCCAGCAGTTTTAACGGCAATTCACCCCTCCACTTT. Its protein product is CASSFNGNSPLHF.

Worth noting for this clone: A read error may produce the germline difference seen at one junction end. The chain is built from TRBV12-3 or TRBV12-4 and TRBJ2-5; no definite D call. The CDR3 contains 13 residues. For the CDR3, the DNA is TGTGCCAGCAAGGGCAGCCCCCAAAAGACCCAGTACTTC. This translates into CASKGSPQKTQYF.

This clone is a singleton in its sample. The V and J genes are TRBV6-1 and TRBJ1-3; D is unresolved. The CDR3 spans 16 residues. The germline V and J ends were trimmed by 2 bases and 0 bases, with 11 bases remaining between them. Germline-derived CDR1 and CDR2 are MNHNS and SASEGT. The CDR3 coding sequence is TGTGCCAGCAGTGAACGGGGAGCTATCTCTGGAAACACCATATATTTT. Residues: CASSERGAISGNTIYF.

As DNA, the CDR3 is TGTGCCAGCACCTTAGGAGGTGGCGGGGTGAACACTGAAGCTTTCTTT. Translating gives CASTLGGGGVNTEAFF. The chain couples TRBV2 to TRBJ1-1; no clear D gene. Germline lookup yields CDR1 SNHLY and CDR2 FYNNEI. The CDR3 has 16 residues. V lost 7 bases, J lost 0 bases, and 18 bases lay in between.